This is a list of T cell receptor beta chains from one sample in a study of shared clonotypes between healthy human individuals. The data were produced by immunoSEQ multiplex PCR, yet TCRdb's version contains in-frame clones alone and is incomplete. The sample records roughly 2.2 million clones, 85% to 95% being singletons. Sample: naive CD4+ T cells from PBMCs. Receptor source: a man between 18 and 35 years old in good health. Some clones in this sample may be carry-over from other donors' samples. Both conserved end residues are part of each CDR3. Each record gives: clone size, D gene, V gene, J gene, CDR3 DNA, CDR3 protein. The D gene is left open where the match is weak. Clone size appears in some rows only: once, few, many, or a class for an expanded clone.

clone_size: -
d_call: TRBD1
v_call: TRBV6-1
j_call: TRBJ1-4
cdr3_nt: TGTGCCAGCCGCGAGACAGGGTCTAATGAAAAACTGTTTTTT
cdr3_aa: CASRETGSNEKLFF

clone_size: -
d_call: -
v_call: TRBV7-3
j_call: TRBJ1-1
cdr3_nt: TGTGCCAGCAGCCGGGGACGGCGTCGAGGCACTGAAGCTTTCTTT
cdr3_aa: CASSRGRRRGTEAFF

clone_size: -
d_call: -
v_call: TRBV2
j_call: TRBJ1-5
cdr3_nt: TGTGCCAGCAGTCGGGAGCATACGAATCAGCCCCAGCATTTT
cdr3_aa: CASSREHTNQPQHF

clone_size: -
d_call: TRBD2
v_call: TRBV6-6
j_call: TRBJ2-7
cdr3_nt: TGTGCCAGCAGACCCGGGACTAGCGGGTACGAGCAGTACTTC
cdr3_aa: CASRPGTSGYEQYF

clone_size: -
d_call: TRBD1
v_call: TRBV28
j_call: TRBJ1-1
cdr3_nt: TGTGCCAGCCTCAAGGACAGGATTTCGAAGGACACTGAAGCTTTCTTT
cdr3_aa: CASLKDRISKDTEAFF

clone_size: -
d_call: TRBD2
v_call: TRBV6-6
j_call: TRBJ2-7
cdr3_nt: TGTGCCAGCAGTTACTCGAATCTAGCGGCTTCCTACGAGCAGTACTTC
cdr3_aa: CASSYSNLAASYEQYF

clone_size: -
d_call: -
v_call: TRBV2
j_call: TRBJ1-1
cdr3_nt: TGTGCCAGCAGTGGGGCACCGAACACTGAAGCTTTCTTT
cdr3_aa: CASSGAPNTEAFF

clone_size: -
d_call: -
v_call: TRBV5-1
j_call: TRBJ1-2
cdr3_nt: TGCGCCAGCAGCTTGGAGGCATCTTCTAACTATGGCTACACCTTC
cdr3_aa: CASSLEASSNYGYTF

clone_size: -
d_call: -
v_call: TRBV5-4
j_call: TRBJ1-1
cdr3_nt: TGTGCCAGCAAGCAGGGTTACGTAGACACTGAAGCTTTCTTT
cdr3_aa: CASKQGYVDTEAFF

clone_size: -
d_call: -
v_call: TRBV28
j_call: TRBJ2-5
cdr3_nt: TGTGCCAGCAGTTTTTGGGACATACGAGGAGAGACCCAGTACTTC
cdr3_aa: CASSFWDIRGETQYF

clone_size: once
d_call: -
v_call: TRBV6-6
j_call: TRBJ2-5
cdr3_nt: TGTGCCAGCAGTTACTCAGGGTCCGAGACCCAGTACTTC
cdr3_aa: CASSYSGSETQYF

clone_size: -
d_call: TRBD2
v_call: TRBV29-1
j_call: TRBJ2-1
cdr3_nt: TGCAGCGCGAATAGCGGGAGACATGAGCAGTTCTTC
cdr3_aa: CSANSGRHEQFF

clone_size: -
d_call: TRBD2
v_call: TRBV15
j_call: TRBJ2-1
cdr3_nt: TGTGCCACCAGCAGAGATCTCCCGACTAGCGGGAGTGGGGGCAATGAGCAGTTCTTC
cdr3_aa: CATSRDLPTSGSGGNEQFF

clone_size: once
d_call: -
v_call: TRBV5-1
j_call: TRBJ1-1
cdr3_nt: TGCGCCAGCAGCTTGCTAGGGGTGCCTGAAGCTTTCTTT
cdr3_aa: CASSLLGVPEAFF

clone_size: -
d_call: TRBD1
v_call: TRBV4-1
j_call: TRBJ2-3
cdr3_nt: TGCGCCAGCAGCCAAGACCCGACAGGGGGCAAGGCAAATACGCAGTATTTT
cdr3_aa: CASSQDPTGGKANTQYF

clone_size: -
d_call: -
v_call: TRBV30
j_call: TRBJ1-3
cdr3_nt: TGTGCCTGGAGTGAGGTTGCTGGAAACACCATATATTTT
cdr3_aa: CAWSEVAGNTIYF

clone_size: -
d_call: TRBD1
v_call: TRBV28
j_call: TRBJ1-1
cdr3_nt: TGTGCCAGCAGTCTCCGACAGGGACAAGCTTTCTTT
cdr3_aa: CASSLRQGQAFF

clone_size: -
d_call: -
v_call: TRBV7-2
j_call: TRBJ2-7
cdr3_nt: TGTGCCAGCAGCCGTATCTCCTACGAGCAGTACTTC
cdr3_aa: CASSRISYEQYF

clone_size: -
d_call: -
v_call: TRBV4-2
j_call: TRBJ2-1
cdr3_nt: TGTGCCAGCAGCCGAGTCGTGGCTAGCCCCCAGGGCCCCAATGAGCAGTTCTTC
cdr3_aa: CASSRVVASPQGPNEQFF

clone_size: -
d_call: -
v_call: TRBV11-2
j_call: TRBJ2-1
cdr3_nt: TGTGCCAGCAGCTTAGACCGGGATGAGCAGTTCTTC
cdr3_aa: CASSLDRDEQFF

clone_size: -
d_call: TRBD1
v_call: TRBV9
j_call: TRBJ2-7
cdr3_nt: TGTGCCAGCAGCGTTTCGGGACAGCATTACGAGCAGTACTTC
cdr3_aa: CASSVSGQHYEQYF

clone_size: -
d_call: -
v_call: TRBV7-2
j_call: TRBJ1-2
cdr3_nt: TGTGCCAGCAGCGATCCGGGGCACTATGGCTACACCTTC
cdr3_aa: CASSDPGHYGYTF

clone_size: -
d_call: -
v_call: TRBV4-1
j_call: TRBJ1-3
cdr3_nt: TGCGCCAGCAGCCAAGATCATGTTATCTTTCGCAGATCTGGAAACACCATATATTTT
cdr3_aa: CASSQDHVIFRRSGNTIYF

clone_size: -
d_call: TRBD1
v_call: TRBV6-1
j_call: TRBJ1-5
cdr3_nt: TGTGCCAGCAGCGACCGGACAGGGGGACTTCAGCCCCAGCATTTT
cdr3_aa: CASSDRTGGLQPQHF

clone_size: -
d_call: TRBD1
v_call: TRBV18
j_call: TRBJ1-2
cdr3_nt: TGTGCCAGCTCACCGCCAGGGGGCAAGGATGGCTACACCTTC
cdr3_aa: CASSPPGGKDGYTF

clone_size: -
d_call: -
v_call: TRBV5-4
j_call: TRBJ2-5
cdr3_nt: TGTGCCAGCAGCGCGGCTGGGGCTGAAGAGACCCAGTACTTC
cdr3_aa: CASSAAGAEETQYF

clone_size: -
d_call: TRBD2
v_call: TRBV7-6
j_call: TRBJ2-2
cdr3_nt: TGTGCCAGCAGCTTAGGGACCGGGACTAGCGTTATGAACACCGGGGAGCTGTTTTTT
cdr3_aa: CASSLGTGTSVMNTGELFF

clone_size: -
d_call: -
v_call: TRBV9
j_call: TRBJ2-3
cdr3_nt: TGTGCCAGCAGCGTTGCGTCCCAGCTCGTCACGCAGTATTTT
cdr3_aa: CASSVASQLVTQYF

clone_size: -
d_call: -
v_call: TRBV5-1
j_call: TRBJ2-5
cdr3_nt: TGCGCCAGCAGCTTTGGGCGGAGGGGGGAAGAGACCCAGTACTTC
cdr3_aa: CASSFGRRGEETQYF

clone_size: -
d_call: TRBD2
v_call: TRBV10-3
j_call: TRBJ2-3
cdr3_nt: TGTGCCATCAGACTTAGCGGGAACCCAGATACGCAGTATTTT
cdr3_aa: CAIRLSGNPDTQYF

clone_size: once
d_call: TRBD1
v_call: TRBV7-9
j_call: TRBJ2-7
cdr3_nt: TGTGCCAGCAGCTCCCCCAAGACGGACAGGGCTCTTCATGGGCAGTACTTC
cdr3_aa: CASSSPKTDRALHGQYF

clone_size: few
d_call: TRBD1
v_call: TRBV19
j_call: TRBJ1-2
cdr3_nt: TGTGCCAGTTCCACCGACAGGGTACGGGGCTACACCTTC
cdr3_aa: CASSTDRVRGYTF